Listed here are 30 T cell receptor beta chains from one sample, sequenced in a study of neoadjuvant anti-PD-1 for oral cavity cancer. Here immunoSEQ multiplex PCR was the method, and the copy in TCRdb shows in-frame clones only, minus some. The sample records about 15,000 clones, roughly 74% being singletons. Sequenced here: PBMCs, sampled before nivolumab (anti-PD-1) treatment. The receptors shown here come from a person between 35 and 79 years old with oral cavity squamous cell carcinoma.

The V call is TRBV6-1, the J call TRBJ2-7; D unclear. The CDR3 is made up of 11 amino acids. Trimming cost V 6 bases and J 2 bases, with 5 bases left between them. The germline V gene has CDR1 MNHNS and CDR2 SASEGT. Here the CDR3 DNA reads TGTGCCAGCAGGCATACCTACGAGCAGTACTTC. Its protein product is CASRHTYEQYF.

This rearrangement joins TRBV6-6 to TRBJ2-1, with a weak D call TRBD1 (6 bases). Germline V gene lookup returns CDR1 MNHNY and CDR2 SVGAGI (reference sequence). With 7 bases removed from V and 1 base from J, the gap between germline ends came to 17 bases. This CDR3 region has 16 residues. This CDR3 is CASTQAQGRSYNEQFF. DNA of the CDR3: TGTGCCAGCACCCAAGCCCAGGGGCGATCCTACAATGAGCAGTTCTTC.

J is TRBJ1-2 and V is TRBV9; D is unresolved. The CDR3 spans 14 residues. V lost 0 bases, J lost 4 bases, and 10 bases lay in between. CDR1 and CDR2 from the germline V gene are SGDLS and YYNGEE. CDR3 residues: CASSVDLGSYGYTF. The CDR3 bases are TGTGCCAGCAGCGTAGATTTAGGGAGCTATGGCTACACCTTC.

The rearrangement uses TRBV29-1 and TRBJ2-2; 7 nucleotides align to TRBD2. Trimming cost V 0 bases and J 4 bases; bases outside gene matches: 8. Germline V gene sequence: CDR1 SQVTM, CDR2 ANQGSEA. This CDR3 contains 16 residues. For the CDR3, the DNA is TGCAGCGTTGAAGAGGGGGGGGTTTCGGGCACCGGGGAGCTGTTTTTT. Its translation: CSVEEGGVSGTGELFF.

The chain links TRBV5-5 to TRBJ2-3, with D hard to call. The germline gives CDR1 SGHKS, CDR2 YYEKEE (reference sequence). This CDR3 spans 14 amino acids. Trimming removed 4 bases from V and 2 bases from J, with 11 bases in between. This chain's CDR3 is CASSPFVDTDTQYF. In nucleotides, the CDR3 is TGTGCCAGCAGCCCTTTCGTTGACACAGATACGCAGTATTTT.

The V and J genes are TRBV6-5 and TRBJ2-7; TRBD1 matches at 7 bases. The V gene's germline CDR1 is MNHEY and CDR2 SVGAGI. V shed 7 bases, J shed 5 bases, and the junction held 8 bases outside the gene matches. The CDR3 covers 13 residues. Here the CDR3 reads CASNYRDRNEQYF. The DNA of the CDR3 is TGTGCCAGCAATTATAGGGACAGAAACGAGCAGTACTTC.

Only a few counts were recorded for this clone. The gene calls are TRBV4-1 and TRBJ1-1; D perhaps matches TRBD1 (6 bases). In germline, CDR1 is MGHRA, CDR2 YSYEKL. Trimming took 5 bases from V and 5 from J, leaving 24 bases between them. The CDR3 runs 17 residues. This CDR3 is CASSAVIVLTTGTEAFF. As DNA, the CDR3 is TGCGCCAGCAGCGCTGTGATTGTGCTAACAACAGGGACTGAAGCTTTCTTT.

V gene TRBV5-1 combines with J gene TRBJ1-2, with 7 bases that match TRBD1. Germline CDR1 and CDR2: SGHRS and YFSETQ. J gave up 6 bases and V 0 bases, and 11 bases lay outside the gene matches. The CDR3 runs 16 residues. The CDR3 DNA reads TGCGCCAGCAGCTTGGATTCGACAGGGCGCGCGAATGGCTACACCTTC. As protein: CASSLDSTGRANGYTF.

The chain combines TRBV5-4 with TRBJ1-2; 8 nucleotides align to TRBD1. J lost 8 bases, V lost 2 bases, and 2 bases had no gene match. Germline CDR1 reads SGHNT; CDR2 reads YYREEE (reference sequence). This CDR3 is 12 amino acids long. The CDR3, as DNA: TGTGCCAGCAGCTTCCGGACAGGGGGCTACACCTTC. It yields the protein CASSFRTGGYTF.

The rearrangement uses TRBV6-1 and TRBJ2-7, with D hard to call. The V end was cut by 0 bases, the J end by 6 bases, with 3 bases between. The CDR3 is made up of 11 amino acids. Germline CDR1 is MNHNS and CDR2 is SASEGT. CDR3 sequence (DNA): TGTGCCAGCAGTGAAGCGCGCGAGCAGTACTTC. Translated: CASSEAREQYF.

This clone was counted once. This chain connects TRBV12-5 to TRBJ2-3, with D hard to call. Germline V gene lookup returns CDR1 LGHNT and CDR2 FRNRAP. V lost 6 bases to trimming and J lost 6 bases, with 13 bases between them. This CDR3 contains 13 residues. The CDR3 bases are TGTGCTAGTGGGCAGACGGAAAAGGATACGCAGTATTTT. Its protein product is CASGQTEKDTQYF.

The chain uses TRBV27 and TRBJ2-2; TRBD2 matches 8 bases. Germline lookup yields CDR1 MNHEY and CDR2 SMNVEV (reference sequence). This CDR3 has 16 amino acids. The ends lost 6 bases at V and 4 bases at J; junction bases unmatched: 10. CDR3 region: CASRGVGRGTTGELFF. The CDR3 nucleotides are TGTGCCAGCAGGGGGGTCGGGAGGGGGACCACCGGGGAGCTGTTTTTT.

The chain recombines TRBV27 with TRBJ2-5, with D unresolved. This CDR3 region has 15 residues. The germline V gene has CDR1 MNHEY and CDR2 SMNVEV (reference sequence). Trimming left V 4 bases short and J 7 bases short, with 19 bases between. CDR3 residues: CASSSRVRPTGTQYF. The CDR3 DNA is TGTGCCAGCAGTTCCCGGGTTAGGCCTACCGGGACCCAGTACTTC.

The gene calls are TRBV19 and TRBJ2-2; TRBD2 aligns across 11 bases. With V trimmed by 6 bases and J by 5 bases, 8 bases remained unmatched. This CDR3 region has 16 residues. Germline assignment: CDR1 LNHDA and CDR2 SQIVND (reference sequence). The CDR3 bases are TGTGCCAGTAGGACTAGCGGGAACGAGCAGACCGGGGAGCTGTTTTTT. Translated: CASRTSGNEQTGELFF.

This clone came up once. The chain couples TRBV4-1 to TRBJ1-2; 9 bases map to TRBD1. Germline-derived CDR1 and CDR2 are MGHRA and YSYEKL. Trimming at V came to 3 bases and at J to 8 bases, leaving 16 bases not matched to a gene. The CDR3 is made up of 17 amino acids. CDR3 loop: CASSHDRNRGLRGGYTF. CDR3 sequence (DNA): TGCGCCAGCAGCCACGACCGGAACAGGGGGCTTCGAGGGGGCTACACCTTC.

The CDR3, as DNA: TGCAGTGCTTTAGGGGGCGATGGCTACACCTTC. Protein: CSALGGDGYTF. The gene calls are TRBV20-1 and TRBJ1-2; TRBD1 matches 7 bases. Germline loops: CDR1 DFQATT, CDR2 SNEGSKA (reference sequence). CDR3 length equals 11 residues. J lost 6 bases, V lost 5 bases, and 3 bases had no gene match.

This sequence joins TRBV29-1 and TRBJ2-5; D is ambiguous. Trimming took 2 bases from V and 5 from J, leaving 9 bases between them. The CDR3 consists of 12 residues. Germline-derived CDR1 and CDR2 are SQVTM and ANQGSEA. CDR3 DNA: TGCAGCGTTGAAAGGGTCGGGGAGACCCAGTACTTC. Its protein is CSVERVGETQYF.

The V and J genes are TRBV11-3 and TRBJ2-2; maybe TRBD2 (6 bases). This CDR3 comprises 18 residues. The V gene's germline CDR1 is SGHNT and CDR2 YENEEA. V was trimmed by 2 bases and J by 4 bases, leaving 20 bases between them. CDR3 coding DNA: TGTGCCAGCAGCTTATCCCCTCCTGCGGGGTCCGCCACCGGGGAGCTGTTTTTT. Protein: CASSLSPPAGSATGELFF.

This clone was seen just once. This chain links TRBV7-8 with TRBJ1-1; weak D call: TRBD1 (6 bases). The V gene lost 7 bases and the J gene lost 1 base, with 13 bases spanning the gap. CDR1 and CDR2 from the germline V gene are SGHVS and FQNEAQ. The CDR3 extends over 14 amino acids. Here the CDR3 DNA reads TGTGCCAGCAACCAGGGGTTGGCGAACACTGAAGCTTTCTTT. Its translation: CASNQGLANTEAFF. Drawing the rest from reference TRBV7-8 and TRBJ1-1, the complete variable domain is GAGVSQSPRYKVAKRGQDVALRCDPISGHVSLFWYQQALGQGPEFLTYFQNEAQLDKSGLPSDRFFAERPEGSVSTLKIQRTQQEDSAVYLCASNQGLANTEAFFGQGTRLTVV.

The chain joins TRBV6-6 to TRBJ2-1; 9 positions agree with TRBD1. Germline loops: CDR1 MNHNY, CDR2 SVGAGI (reference sequence). Germline trimming cut 7 bases from V and 6 bases from J; bases unmatched to any gene: 7. This CDR3 has 14 amino acids. For the CDR3, the DNA is TGTGCCAGCAATATACAGGGGGCGGGCAATGAGCAGTTCTTC. Encoded protein: CASNIQGAGNEQFF.

The chain carries TRBV4-1 and TRBJ1-2, with D unclear. The CDR3 is 13 amino acids. In germline, CDR1 is MGHRA, CDR2 YSYEKL. V gave up 1 base and J gave up 8 bases, with 11 bases separating them. The CDR3 sequence: CASSQVWVMGYTF. The CDR3 DNA reads as TGCGCCAGCAGCCAAGTTTGGGTCATGGGCTACACCTTC.

This clone was seen only once. The V and J genes are TRBV5-1 and TRBJ2-7; 7 bases fit TRBD2. The CDR3 is 15 residues long. V trimming: 3 bases; J trimming: 3 bases; junction bases outside the gene matches: 9. Germline V gene data show CDR1 as SGHRS and CDR2 as YFSETQ. CDR3 nucleotide sequence: TGCGCCAGCAGCTCCACGGGACTACCTCTCTACGAGCAGTACTTC. Translated, it gives CASSSTGLPLYEQYF.

The chain recombines TRBV28 with TRBJ2-7; D tentatively reads TRBD1 or TRBD2 (5 bases each). V was trimmed by 8 bases and J by 0 bases, leaving 23 bases between them. The CDR3 extends over 17 amino acids. Per the germline V gene, CDR1 is MDHEN and CDR2 is SYDVKM. The CDR3 nucleotides are TGTGCCAGCGCCACGTACGGGTGGGGGACGGCCTCCTACGAGCAGTACTTC. Translating it yields CASATYGWGTASYEQYF.

The chain couples TRBV19 to TRBJ1-2; maybe TRBD1 (5 bases). V dropped 3 bases and J dropped 4 bases, with 15 bases sitting between them. The CDR3 totals 15 residues. The germline gives CDR1 LNHDA, CDR2 SQIVND (reference sequence). The CDR3 is CASSMRGRPSYGYTF. The DNA of the CDR3 is TGTGCCAGTAGTATGAGGGGACGTCCGTCCTATGGCTACACCTTC.

The chain recombines TRBV6-1 with TRBJ1-6, with D hard to call. CDR1 is MNHNS and CDR2 is SASEGT in the germline V gene. This CDR3 is 14 amino acids long. The germline V and J ends were trimmed by 4 bases and 0 bases, with 4 bases remaining between them. The CDR3 protein is CASSGDSYNSPLHF. The CDR3 region has the DNA TGTGCCAGCAGTGGTGACTCCTATAATTCACCCCTCCACTTT.

The chain joins TRBV30 to TRBJ2-5; D is possibly TRBD1 or TRBD2 (5 bases each). CDR3 size: 14 residues. The V end was cut by 4 bases, the J end by 4 bases, with 16 bases between. From germline, CDR1 is GTSNPN and CDR2 SVGIG (reference sequence). The CDR3 here is CAWKPPGRRETQYF. CDR3 bases: TGTGCCTGGAAACCACCGGGACGGAGAGAGACCCAGTACTTC.

This clone has just a few counts. The chain is built from TRBV4-1 and TRBJ1-2, with TRBD1 matching 9 bases. The V gene end was trimmed by 3 bases and the J gene end by 6 bases; junction bases not matched to a gene: 11. This CDR3 spans 16 amino acids. Germline CDR1 reads MGHRA; CDR2 reads YSYEKL. The CDR3 loop reads CASSQRNRGLVNGYTF. CDR3 nucleotide sequence: TGCGCCAGCAGCCAGCGAAACAGGGGGCTGGTAAATGGCTACACCTTC.

J is TRBJ2-3 and V is TRBV5-4; D is unresolved. The CDR3 is 15 amino acids. Looked up from germline, CDR1 is SGHNT and CDR2 is YYREEE (reference sequence). V lost 0 bases and J lost 0, with 8 bases in between. The CDR3 spells CASSLALTSTDTQYF. The DNA for the CDR3 is TGTGCCAGCAGCTTGGCCCTGACTAGCACAGATACGCAGTATTTT.

This clone was recorded a few times. The rearrangement uses TRBV4-1 and TRBJ1-1; D ambiguous. CDR3 size: 14 residues. The V and J ends lost 4 bases and 0 bases respectively, with 9 bases between them. Looked up from germline, CDR1 is MGHRA and CDR2 is YSYEKL. CDR3 in DNA: TGCGCCAGCAGCCCTCATGGGTTGAACACTGAAGCTTTCTTT. Amino acid sequence: CASSPHGLNTEAFF.

This clone appeared a single time. The J gene is TRBJ2-2, the V gene TRBV6-6; 8 bases are a match to TRBD1. Germline CDR1 and CDR2: MNHNY and SVGAGI (reference sequence). Losses at the gene ends were 4 bases for V and 0 bases for J; bases not matched to a gene: 4. The CDR3 has 16 residues. The CDR3 nucleotides read TGTGCCAGCAGTTCCCCGGGACAGGCGAACACCGGGGAGCTGTTTTTT. The encoded protein is CASSSPGQANTGELFF.